These 21 T cell receptor beta chains were all obtained from the same sample, sequenced in a study of regulatory T cells in long-lasting Graves disease. Time point meaning: persistent/refractory GD, antithyroid drugs over 5 years with positive TRAb. Researchers made the TCR library from RNA that was extracted from PBMCs. Building of the TCR beta libraries involved iRepertoire HTBI primers and Arm-PCR of CDR3 regions. Each CDR3 protein is one row after TCRdb ran MiXCR on the multiplex PCR reads. Here the sample spans about 470,000 distinct CDR3 sequences, more than 20% being singletons. This specimen consisted of peripheral blood mononuclear cells (PBMCs), obtained when the disease was refractory, from a patient treated with antithyroid drugs. The receptors here all came from a female donor with Graves disease.

This clonotype has a count of ten or more. The rearrangement joins TRBV28 to TRBJ1-2; D is unclear. From germline, CDR1 is MDHEN and CDR2 SYDVKM. V was pared by 6 bases and J by 7 bases, with 12 bases between. The CDR3 length is 12 residues. CDR3 nucleotide sequence: TGTGCCAGCAGCAGCTTTGGGGTTGGCTACACCTTC. Translation: CASSSFGVGYTF.

This clonotype was seen more than once but under ten times. The V gene is TRBV19, the J gene TRBJ1-5; no clear D. Germline V gene lookup returns CDR1 LNHDA and CDR2 SQIVND (reference sequence). This CDR3 has 13 residues. V was pared by 5 bases and J by 7 bases, with 12 bases between. In DNA, the CDR3 is TGTGCCAGTAGTTTTACATTCAGGCAGCCCCAGCATTTT. It yields the protein CASSFTFRQPQHF.

This clonotype was seen many times. This sequence joins TRBV20-1 and TRBJ1-1, with D perhaps matching TRBD1 (6 bases). Germline-derived CDR1 and CDR2 are DFQATT and SNEGSKA (reference sequence). V was cut by 3 bases and J by 5 bases, with 13 bases left in between. This CDR3 has 13 residues. The CDR3, as DNA: TGCAGTGCTAGCAGACCAGGGGCTACTGAAGCTTTCTTT. Encoded protein: CSASRPGATEAFF.

Ten or more counts support this clonotype. The rearrangement uses TRBV6-1 and TRBJ2-5, with 7 bases aligning to TRBD1. V shed 10 bases, J shed 5 bases, and the junction held 7 bases outside the gene matches. This CDR3 contains 12 residues. CDR1 is MNHNS, CDR2 SASEGT, per germline. The CDR3 loop is CATTTGWETQYF. DNA of the CDR3: TGTGCCACTACGACAGGGTGGGAGACCCAGTACTTC.

This clonotype came up many times. CDR3 loop: CASSYSGSGRGTYEQYF. CDR3 nucleotide sequence: TGTGCCAGCAGTTACTCGGGTAGCGGGAGAGGGACCTACGAGCAGTACTTC. This chain links TRBV6-2 or TRBV6-3 with TRBJ2-7, with TRBD2 matching over 9 bases. Germline CDR1 is MNHEY and CDR2 is SVGEGT. CDR3 length: 17 residues. Trimming took 0 bases from V and 2 from J; bases not matched to a gene: 8.

The chain combines TRBV12-3 or TRBV12-4 with TRBJ2-2; D remains unclear. The CDR3 loop spans 16 amino acids. V was pared by 3 bases and J by 0 bases, with 11 bases between. The CDR3 loop reads CASSFQRAPNTGELFF. DNA for the CDR3: TGTGCCAGCAGTTTCCAGCGCGCACCGAACACCGGGGAGCTGTTTTTT.

This clonotype was counted between two and nine times. The V and J genes are TRBV20-1 and TRBJ2-7, with D perhaps matching TRBD2 (5 bases). The CDR3 consists of 14 residues. Between the trimmed V and J ends, which lost 3 bases and 5 bases, there was a span of 17 bases. Germline V gene lookup returns CDR1 DFQATT and CDR2 SNEGSKA (reference sequence). The CDR3 DNA reads as TGCAGTGCTAGGACCCGGGAAAGTGGTAACGAGCAGTACTTC. Encoded protein: CSARTRESGNEQYF.

This clonotype occurred a few times. The chain links TRBV19 to TRBJ1-6; D not certain. This CDR3 comprises 15 residues. From germline, CDR1 is LNHDA and CDR2 SQIVND (reference sequence). Trimming shortened V by 9 bases and J by 7 bases, and 19 bases separated the two germline ends. The CDR3 spells CASRRALPGNSPLHF. The DNA of the CDR3 is TGTGCCAGCCGACGAGCTCTGCCTGGGAATTCACCCCTCCACTTT.

This chain connects TRBV29-1 to TRBJ2-1; a weak D match, TRBD1 (5 bases). The CDR3 is 15 residues long. V lost 4 bases to trimming and J lost 2 bases, with 15 bases between them. From germline, CDR1 is SQVTM and CDR2 ANQGSEA. The CDR3 coding sequence is TGCAGCGTTGTTTCTAACAGGCCAACCTACAATGAGCAGTTCTTC. As protein: CSVVSNRPTYNEQFF.

In its sample, this clonotype was seen many times. The chain employs TRBV24-1 and TRBJ1-5, with D possibly matching TRBD1 (6 bases). The V and J ends lost 5 bases and 4 bases respectively, with 14 bases between them. This CDR3 has 15 residues. The germline V gene has CDR1 KGHDR and CDR2 SFDVKD. CDR3 sequence (DNA): TGTGCCACCAGTGGATACCGGGACATAAATCAGCCCCAGCATTTT. This codes for CATSGYRDINQPQHF.

This clonotype has only a few counts. The V and J genes are TRBV29-1 and TRBJ2-3; TRBD2 aligns across 10 bases. There are 15 residues in the CDR3. Germline loops: CDR1 SQVTM, CDR2 ANQGSEA. The V gene end was trimmed by 4 bases and the J gene end by 8 bases; junction bases not matched to a gene: 12. The CDR3 sequence is CSVGGSGRTIITQYF. In nucleotides, the CDR3 is TGCAGCGTTGGGGGTAGCGGGAGGACCATCATTACGCAGTATTTT.

The chain uses TRBV30 and TRBJ2-7; 7 bases match TRBD1. This CDR3 spans 17 amino acids. Germline-derived CDR1 and CDR2 are GTSNPN and SVGIG (reference sequence). Trimming took 3 bases from V and 1 from J; bases not matched to a gene: 15. CDR3 residues: CAWSAGLSGTVSYEQYF. As DNA, the CDR3 is TGTGCCTGGAGCGCAGGGTTATCCGGGACAGTTTCCTACGAGCAGTACTTC.

In this sample, this clonotype turned up many times. J is TRBJ1-2 and V is TRBV6-5; D is ambiguous. Looked up from germline, CDR1 is MNHEY and CDR2 is SVGAGI. The CDR3 has 13 residues. V lost 3 bases and J 3 bases, leaving 8 bases between the germline ends. In DNA form, the CDR3 reads TGTGCCAGCAGTTATAGCCTCCACTATGGCTACACCTTC. Residues: CASSYSLHYGYTF.

This clonotype was found a few times. The chain uses TRBV27 and TRBJ1-5, with 9 bases fitting TRBD1. The V gene end was trimmed by 5 bases and the J gene end by 0 bases; junction bases not matched to a gene: 8. CDR1 and CDR2 (germline): MNHEY, SMNVEV (reference sequence). CDR3 length equals 17 residues. CDR3 in amino acids: CASSPGRDRASNQPQHF. In nucleotides, the CDR3 is TGTGCCAGCAGTCCGGGAAGGGACAGGGCTAGCAATCAGCCCCAGCATTTT.

The chain has TRBV12-3 or TRBV12-4 and TRBJ2-7, with D perhaps assigned TRBD1 or TRBD2 (6 bases each). Trimming stripped 7 bases from V and 2 bases from J, with 15 bases between. The CDR3 has 14 residues. The CDR3 DNA follows: TGTGCCAGCACCGGGGGCAGGCACGCCTACGAGCAGTACTTC. Its protein product is CASTGGRHAYEQYF.

The V and J genes are TRBV30 and TRBJ2-7; possible D gene TRBD2, 5 bases. The length of the CDR3 is 13 residues. Trimming took 0 bases from V and 3 from J, leaving 9 bases between them. Germline V gene data show CDR1 as GTSNPN and CDR2 as SVGIG (reference sequence). DNA of the CDR3: TGTGCCTGGAGTGTGGAGCGGATCTACGAGCAGTACTTC. This translates into CAWSVERIYEQYF.

This rearrangement joins TRBV30 to TRBJ1-2; TRBD1 agrees at 10 bases. This CDR3 is built from 14 residues. The junction had 8 bases not matched to a gene; V was cut back by 3 bases and J by 7 bases. The germline gives CDR1 GTSNPN, CDR2 SVGIG (reference sequence). The DNA for the CDR3 is TGTGCCTGGAGCAAACCCGGGACAGGGGTTGGCTACACCTTC. It specifies CAWSKPGTGVGYTF.

Many counts were recorded for this clonotype. The chain uses TRBV28 and TRBJ2-7; 12 bases line up with TRBD1. V shed 5 bases and J 5 bases; nucleotides not matched to a gene: 7. This CDR3 contains 15 residues. Germline V lookup: CDR1 MDHEN, CDR2 SYDVKM. The CDR3 region is CASSTWGTGGHEQYF. The CDR3 DNA is TGTGCCAGCAGTACGTGGGGGACAGGGGGCCACGAGCAGTACTTC.

This clonotype was seen at least ten times. The gene calls are TRBV7-6 and TRBJ2-7; 11 bases fit TRBD2. J gave up 3 bases and V 1 base, and 8 bases lay outside the gene matches. CDR3 length equals 17 residues. The germline CDR1 and CDR2 sequences are SGHVS and FNYEAQ. CDR3 amino acids: CASSLEALAGARYEQYF. The CDR3 DNA sequence: TGTGCCAGCAGCTTAGAAGCACTAGCGGGAGCGCGCTACGAGCAGTACTTC.

This clonotype was found many times. This sequence joins TRBV12-3 or TRBV12-4 and TRBJ1-6, with TRBD1 identical over 9 bases. The CDR3 totals 14 residues. V gave up 5 bases and J gave up 9 bases; unmatched junction bases: 5. CDR3 nucleotides: TGTGCCAGCAGTCTACAGGGGGCGAGTTCACCCCTCCACTTT. It is translated as CASSLQGASSPLHF.

This clonotype was counted at least ten times. This chain uses TRBV6-1 with TRBJ1-2; D perhaps matches TRBD1 (5 bases). Per the germline V gene, CDR1 is MNHNS and CDR2 is SASEGT. Trimming removed 4 bases from V and 6 bases from J, with 15 bases in between. The CDR3 consists of 14 residues. This chain's CDR3 is CASSGRRGSHGYTF. CDR3 nucleotide sequence: TGTGCCAGCAGTGGCCGCCGGGGGTCTCATGGCTACACCTTC.